This TCR beta chain is from a study of shared clonotypes between healthy human individuals. This CDR3 has 14 amino acids. V lost 7 bases and J 2 bases, leaving 11 bases between the germline ends. Germline-derived CDR1 and CDR2 are MNHNS and SASEGT. Measured with immunoSEQ multiplex PCR; TCRdb has only the in-frame clones, and not every one. In the table there are 100,000 or so clones, roughly 66% of which are singletons. The gene calls are TRBV6-1 and TRBJ2-2; TRBD1 is a possible D gene (5 bases). The clonotype originates from a woman between 25 and 40 years old in good health. Sequencing used memory CD8+ T cells sorted from blood. Subset noted: CD45RO+ cells pooled with CCR7-negative TemRA cells. The CDR3 region has the DNA TGTGCCAGCACAGGCAGGGCCAACACCGGGGAGCTGTTTTTT. Its protein is CASTGRANTGELFF.